This TCR beta chain was captured by sequencing in a study of blood T cell repertoires in COVID-19. Using immunoSEQ multiplex PCR, the repertoire was profiled, and TCRdb retains in-frame clones only, with some absent. The data contain over 85,000 clones, 70% to 90% of them seen just once; the ten biggest clones take up 4% to 5%. The V gene lost 0 bases and the J gene lost 5 bases, with 11 bases spanning the gap. This CDR3 has 15 residues. Germline values: CDR1 SGHRS, CDR2 YFSETQ. The receptor was derived from a human donor with COVID-19, enrolled during active disease. The donor label of this sample is uncertain. The chain recombines TRBV5-1 with TRBJ2-2; the D gene is possibly TRBD1 (6 bases). The sequencing input was peripheral blood. The CDR3 sequence is CASSLEGTWTGELFF. The CDR3 DNA sequence: TGCGCCAGCAGCTTGGAAGGGACATGGACCGGGGAGCTGTTTTTT.